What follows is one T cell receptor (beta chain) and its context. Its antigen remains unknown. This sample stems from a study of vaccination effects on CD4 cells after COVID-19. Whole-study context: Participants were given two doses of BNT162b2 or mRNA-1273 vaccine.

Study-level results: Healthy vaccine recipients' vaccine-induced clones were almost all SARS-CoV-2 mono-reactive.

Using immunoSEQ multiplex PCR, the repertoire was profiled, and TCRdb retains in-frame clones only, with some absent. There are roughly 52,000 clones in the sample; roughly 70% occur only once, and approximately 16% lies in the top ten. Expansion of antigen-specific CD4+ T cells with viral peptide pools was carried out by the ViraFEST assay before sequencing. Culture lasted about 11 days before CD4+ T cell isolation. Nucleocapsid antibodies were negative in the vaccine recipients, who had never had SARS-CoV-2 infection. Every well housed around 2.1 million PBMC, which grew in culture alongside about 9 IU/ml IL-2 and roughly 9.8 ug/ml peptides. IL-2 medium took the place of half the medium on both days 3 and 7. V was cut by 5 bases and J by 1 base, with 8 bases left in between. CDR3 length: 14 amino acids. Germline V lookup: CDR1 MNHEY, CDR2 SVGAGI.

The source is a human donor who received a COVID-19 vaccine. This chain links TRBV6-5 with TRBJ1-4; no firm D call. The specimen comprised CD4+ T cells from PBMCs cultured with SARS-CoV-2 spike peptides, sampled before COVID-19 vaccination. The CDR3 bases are TGTGCCAGCAGTCGCTTATTAACTAATGAAAAACTGTTTTTT. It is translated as CASSRLLTNEKLFF.